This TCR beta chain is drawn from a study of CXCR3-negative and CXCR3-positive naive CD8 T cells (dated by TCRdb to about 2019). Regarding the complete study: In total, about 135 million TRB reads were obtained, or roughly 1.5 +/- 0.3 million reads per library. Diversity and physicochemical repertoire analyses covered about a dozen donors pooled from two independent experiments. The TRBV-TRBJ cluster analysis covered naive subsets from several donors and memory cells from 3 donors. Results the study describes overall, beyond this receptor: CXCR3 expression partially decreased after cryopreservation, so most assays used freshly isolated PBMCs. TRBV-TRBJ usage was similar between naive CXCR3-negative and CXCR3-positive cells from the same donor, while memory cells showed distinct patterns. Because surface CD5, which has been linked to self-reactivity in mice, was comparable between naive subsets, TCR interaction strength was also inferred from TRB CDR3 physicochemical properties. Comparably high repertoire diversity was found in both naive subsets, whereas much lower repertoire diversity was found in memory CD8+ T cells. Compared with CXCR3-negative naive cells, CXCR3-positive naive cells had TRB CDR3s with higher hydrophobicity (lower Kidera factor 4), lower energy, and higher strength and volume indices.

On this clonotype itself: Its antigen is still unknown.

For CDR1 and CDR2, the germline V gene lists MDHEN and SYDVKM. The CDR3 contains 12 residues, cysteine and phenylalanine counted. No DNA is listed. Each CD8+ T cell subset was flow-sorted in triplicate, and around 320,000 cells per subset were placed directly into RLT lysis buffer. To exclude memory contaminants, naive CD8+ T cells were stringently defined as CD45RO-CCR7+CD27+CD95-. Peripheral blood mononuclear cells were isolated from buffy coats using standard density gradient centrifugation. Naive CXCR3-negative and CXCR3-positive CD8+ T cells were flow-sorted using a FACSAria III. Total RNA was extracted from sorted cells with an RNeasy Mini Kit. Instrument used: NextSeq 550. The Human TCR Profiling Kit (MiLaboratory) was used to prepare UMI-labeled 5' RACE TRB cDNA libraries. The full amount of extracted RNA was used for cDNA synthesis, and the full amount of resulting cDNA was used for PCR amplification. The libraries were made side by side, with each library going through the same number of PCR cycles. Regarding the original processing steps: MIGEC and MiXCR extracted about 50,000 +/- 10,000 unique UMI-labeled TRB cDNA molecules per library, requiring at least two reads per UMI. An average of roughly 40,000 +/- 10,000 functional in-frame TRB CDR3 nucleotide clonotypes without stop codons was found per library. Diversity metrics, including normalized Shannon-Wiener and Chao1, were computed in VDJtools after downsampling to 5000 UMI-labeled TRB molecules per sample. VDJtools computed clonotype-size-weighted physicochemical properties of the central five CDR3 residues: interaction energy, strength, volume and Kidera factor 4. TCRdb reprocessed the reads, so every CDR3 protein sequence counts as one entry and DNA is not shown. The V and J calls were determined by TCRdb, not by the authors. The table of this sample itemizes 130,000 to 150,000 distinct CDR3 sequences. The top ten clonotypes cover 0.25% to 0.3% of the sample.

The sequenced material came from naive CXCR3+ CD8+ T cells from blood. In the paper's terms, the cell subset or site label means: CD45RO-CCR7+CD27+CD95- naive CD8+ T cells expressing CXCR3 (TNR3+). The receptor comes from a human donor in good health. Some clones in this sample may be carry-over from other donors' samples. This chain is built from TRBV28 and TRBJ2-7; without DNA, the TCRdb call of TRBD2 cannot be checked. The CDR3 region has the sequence CASSFSWEQQYF.